This T cell receptor beta chain was sequenced during a study of shared clonotypes between healthy human individuals. Turning to the study itself: A couple of female and a few male donors aged 18 to 49 were enrolled. Study-level findings and limits: Of the naive CD4 clonotypes, around 5.2% were shared across several donors.

Healthy and HIV-negative, the adult donors had no recent acute infections or vaccinations. On this clone: The antigen is not known.

Germline CDR1 is SGHRS and CDR2 is YFSETQ. The CDR3 sequence is 14 residues long. After removal of 5 bases from V and 1 base from J, the junction contained 5 bases not matched to a gene. Sequencing was at deep level. Libraries were prepared by immunoSEQ multiplex PCR; TCRdb keeps only in-frame clonotypes and omits some of them. The table lists under 750,000 clones, over 55% of them singletons. The receptor's source is a woman aged 25 to 45 in good health. The genes are TRBV5-1 and TRBJ2-5; 7 bases agree with TRBD1. Sequenced: memory CD4+ T cells sorted from blood. Subset reported: CD45RA-negative fraction. The CDR3 DNA sequence: TGCGCCAGCAGACTTGGGACAGCCCAAGAGACCCAGTACTTC. As protein: CASRLGTAQETQYF.